This T cell receptor beta chain was identified in a study of T cell clonotyping in hematopoietic cell transplantation. TCRdb's copy holds only in-frame clones and misses some; the assay was immunoSEQ multiplex PCR. The sample holds 9,500 to 11,000 clones, under 90% seen once. Trimming left V 4 bases short and J 6 bases short, with 19 bases between. CDR1 and CDR2 from the germline V gene are MNHEY and SMNVEV (reference sequence). The CDR3 runs to 15 residues. The chain combines TRBV27 with TRBJ2-7; D is ambiguous. The TCR was taken from a male patient aged 60-70 years who had an allogeneic stem cell transplant from an unrelated donor, so the T cells may come from the graft donor. Some clones in this sample may be carry-over from other donors' samples. Specimen: PBMCs, collected 180 days after allogeneic stem cell transplant. The CDR3 DNA follows: TGTGCCAGCAGTTCGGGTACCCTCCTGGCATCCGAGCAGTACTTC. Protein sequence: CASSSGTLLASEQYF.